The sequence of this T cell receptor (beta chain) was determined in a study of blood T cells in healthy people across ages. Germline values: CDR1 SQVTM, CDR2 ANQGSEA. The V and J ends lost 7 bases and 3 bases, in that order; junction bases with no gene match: 10. The CDR3 contains 15 residues. Primers used in a second PCR of about 6 to 11 cycles were a sample-barcoded 5' primer and a J-beta primer mix. With 12 random nucleotides, a template-switch adaptor tagged each individual cDNA molecule. From each sample, at least 2.5 million paired-end reads containing CDR3 were obtained. TCRdb called the 5' RACE reads again in MiXCR, with one record for every CDR3 protein. This sample has hundreds of thousands of distinct CDR3 sequences; around 41% occur once, and the top ten carry approximately 29%. General study points: The lack of PBMC sorting stopped any conclusive naive versus antigen-experienced comparison.

This clonotype has at least ten counts. No antigen is known for it. The receptor comes from an elderly man in good health. V is TRBV29-1 and J is TRBJ2-5; TRBD2 aligns across 11 bases. The material sequenced was blood. The CDR3 region has the DNA TGCAGCGCTAGGTCCGGGACTAGCGGAAAAGAGACCCAGTACTTC. Its protein product is CSARSGTSGKETQYF.